Below, one T cell receptor (beta chain) is given with its context. The antigen it recognizes is unknown. No base qualities exist here, and no much larger clone lies one base off it. Spanning cysteine to phenylalanine, the CDR3 consists of 15 amino acids. Only CDR3 DNA is held: 45 bases, read in frame from base 1. The junction shows trimming of 7 bases on V and 0 bases on J, plus 10 bases between the germline ends. The germline V gene (reference sequence) provides CDR1 LNHDA and CDR2 SQIVND. This record belongs to a study of cytomegalovirus exposure and HLA in healthy donors (dated by TCRdb to about 2017). About the full investigation: An earlier analysis of 587 of the donors reported about 300 Gb of sequence data and around 110 million unique TCR beta sequences obtained from approximately 180 million T cells. Roughly 290 gigabases of sequencing data and around 90 million unique TCR sequences made up an early release that covered approximately 700 HLA-typed donors. Of the roughly 410 genotyped donors, approximately 81% were placed in the genetic ancestry cluster associated with self-reported Caucasian donors. The study was designed to test whether signatures of past pathogen exposure could be identified by cataloging public T cell receptors. Using immunosequencing, the study profiled T cell repertoires from fewer than 700 subjects and related those repertoires to cytomegalovirus serostatus. A separate validation cohort of about 110 different subjects was used in addition to the roughly 670-subject first cohort. The study combined high-throughput TCR immunosequencing, statistical association of individual TCRs with disease status, and machine learning to predict cytomegalovirus infection status. To study patterns of TCR occurrence, a later analysis re-analyzed previously published TCR beta repertoires from 500 to 850 donors and added high-resolution HLA genotyping. The later analysis used no new phenotypic data to find candidate immune exposures, relying instead on TCR beta sequences and their occurrence across donors. An earlier analysis of approximately 500 of the donors applied high-throughput TCR beta sequencing to assess whether each TCR beta V gene segment acted as functional or pseudogenic. Donor age, sex, ethnicity and CMV serostatus were compiled together with the repertoire data. A later genetic analysis used genome-wide SNP genotypes for about 60% of the roughly 670 donors, treating that subset as a discovery cohort. All discovery cohort repertoires had been generated on a single sequencing platform. Class I and class II HLA loci were covered by the typing at four-digit resolution. Typing coverage varied by locus: 629-630 donors for A, B, C, DRB1 and DQB1; 500 to 550 for DQA1; some 610 for DPA1; about 450 for DPB1. Five DR-DQ haplotypes were handled as single units for association and clustering, since linkage in the cohort was strong. Across around 400 genotyped donors of the cohort, an average of 235,054 unique TCR beta nucleotide sequences per donor were sequenced, and roughly a sixth of those sequences were non-productive.

What the work shows at the level of the full study, not this receptor alone: Sequencing depth was assumed to be roughly uniform across donors in the presence/absence analyses, though that assumption may not hold. In the study, 164 TCR beta chains were listed as associated with cytomegalovirus. The classifier was reported to diagnose cytomegalovirus status with high specificity and sensitivity in both the original cohort and the validation cohort. According to the authors, the approach could potentially be generalized to other disease states and immunological phenotypes. Linkage disequilibrium might explain the correlated functional status among segregating V segments, but an unknown experimental factor could not be excluded. HLA typing was unavailable for some donors at each locus, so association tests used only the typed subset. Assigning TCR associations to individual alleles was difficult when HLA alleles, especially DR and DQ, strongly co-occurred. In a later analysis, TCR association rates were found to vary across HLA loci, with the most associated TCRs seen for DRB1 alleles and the fewest for HLA-C alleles. At a false discovery rate of 0.05, a later analysis linked about 17,000 TCR beta sequences to specific HLA alleles. A further reported finding was that TCR beta sequences accurately predicted the HLA-A and HLA-B alleles for most subjects in the first cohort. Broadly in line with IMGT annotations, most TCR beta V segments showed up in productive rearrangements about 87% or about 30% of the time in an earlier analysis of around 550 of the donors. In this cohort, only TCR beta chains were sequenced, and detectable features were limited by the absence of alpha or paired-chain data. In a later genetic analysis, a missense DCLRE1C variant was associated with V-gene and J-gene trimming of TCR beta chains, and the association was replicated in an independent cohort. Because the 87-base-pair reads could not distinguish some IMGT-functional V segments, including TRBV6-2 and TRBV6-3, those segments were excluded. A later analysis found that HLA-associated TCR beta chains were more clonally expanded and had lower generation probabilities than equally common non-associated chains. Most TCR sequences were observed very rarely across donors, whereas some public TCRs were present in many individuals. In vitro tests confirmed that a few of the cytomegalovirus-associated TCR beta chains recognize cytomegalovirus antigens. CMV serostatus was the only immune exposure information available for the cohort. A later genetic analysis reported fewer N-insertions in productive TCRs among donors in an Asian-associated ancestry cluster than the roughly 700-donor mean. According to a later analysis, parvovirus B19, influenza, CMV and Epstein-Barr virus appeared linked to several top co-occurrence clusters. A group of highly shared sequence variants was considered likely to be a technical artifact of the sequencing pipeline. Fewer than 20 rarely observed V segments, including chromosome 9 orphons, were excluded from the earlier analysis of about 600 of the donors because counts were too low. According to a later analysis, most CMV-associated TCR beta chains appeared to be HLA-restricted, and the HLA associations seemed to be driven largely by CMV exposure.

The library was made by the immunoSEQ multiplex PCR assay. A mixture of 60 forward primers for TCR Vbeta segments and 13 reverse primers for TCR Jbeta segments was used in the multiplex PCR. The CDR3 region of rearranged TCR beta genes was amplified from genomic DNA by a multiplex PCR assay. Amplified TCR beta libraries were sequenced as 87-base-pair reads on the Illumina HiSeq System. Under the source paper's analysis protocol: In a later analysis, roughly 80 million unique TCR beta chains were counted across the 650 to 700 repertoires, and about 10 million of these chains were shared by at least two donors. Raw reads were error-corrected and collapsed into unique sequences with a nearest-neighbor algorithm that merged closely related sequences to remove PCR and sequencing errors. To assign V, D and J gene segments, CDR3 sequences were aligned to IMGT reference sequences. For a sequence to be retained, a match of at least six nucleotides to both a V gene segment and a J gene segment was required. Rearrangements were classified as productive when the CDR3 lacked stop codons and remained in frame with V and J, and all other rearrangements were classified as non-productive. Following IMGT convention, CDR3 was defined as the stretch from the second conserved V-encoded cysteine to the conserved J-encoded phenylalanine. Sequences without an unambiguous match to a single V gene segment were excluded from the earlier analysis of about 600 of the donors. In an earlier analysis of 587 of the donors, a V segment was called functional when productive rearrangements were above 56.7%, and segregating when the standard deviation between donors exceeded 5%. To diagnose cytomegalovirus status from the catalog of TCR beta chain sequences, a statistical classification framework was built. In a later analysis, V and J genes were assigned by comparing TCR nucleotide sequences against IMGT/GENE-DB human TR gene sequences. The TCRdist pipeline was used in a later analysis to assign CDR3 sequences and most-parsimonious VDJ recombination scenarios. A later analysis defined each TCR beta chain by its CDR3 amino acid sequence plus V-gene family, and excluded reads lacking a unique V-gene family. A later analysis removed several hundred highly shared, low-generation-probability nucleotide sequences to deal with suspected cross-contamination and a sequencing artifact. In a later analysis, a clonal expansion index was calculated for each public chain from normalized within-repertoire ranks of inferred template counts. In a later analysis, generation probabilities were computed with a VDJ recombination model fitted to out-of-frame rearrangements, and the resulting probabilities were checked against IGoR. Hypergeometric tests were used in a later analysis to score TCR-TCR, TCR-HLA and TCR-CMV co-occurrence, with a repertoire-size bias correction applied to the TCR pairs. A later analysis estimated false discovery rates by permuting HLA or CMV assignments 20 times. In a later analysis, co-occurring TCRs were grouped with DBSCAN, and TCRdist sequence similarity was added when clustering was performed within HLA-allele-positive subsets. For co-occurrence clustering, repertoires with fewer than 30,000 or more than 120,000 public chains were excluded, along with four or five repertoires with anomalous nucleotide sharing. Sourced from immuneACCESS, this table was stored by TCRdb with only in-frame sequences that have V and J called. A share of the clones is absent; for the studies checked, an unresolved V gene accounts for under half, and the remainder has no known explanation. That table furnishes V, J and clone size, whereas the DNA furnished D and trimming. This sample holds about 110,000 clones; 80% to 85% were observed only once. Under 2.5% of the sample is taken by the ten largest.

The cohort was made up of approximately 700 healthy bone marrow donors. At the time of sampling, every cohort member was nominally healthy, though immune exposures that went unrecorded were likely present. The donor was CMV seronegative and belonged to the group of over 300 seronegative cohort members. A peripheral blood sample was provided by each donor, and peripheral blood mononuclear cells were used for TCR beta sequencing. The Qiagen DNeasy Blood Extraction Kit was used to extract genomic DNA from the blood cell samples. The specimen sequenced was PBMCs. The receptor's source is a woman in her twenties or thirties in good health and CMV-seronegative. Here the chain combines TRBV19 and TRBJ2-6; the D gene is not confidently resolved. The encoded CDR3 is CASISGVSGANVLTF. The bases read TGTGCCAGTATCTCGGGTGTCTCTGGGGCCAACGTCCTGACTTTC.